This T cell receptor (beta chain) was sequenced for a study of T cells in Graves' hyperthyroidism and ophthalmopathy. Study in general: Staff took peripheral blood when the initial diagnosis was made, before any treatment began.

Hyperthyroidism had been newly diagnosed in patients aged 18 to 65, and its duration was under 2 months. Diagnoses rested on clinical symptoms, serum thyroxine and TRAb, thyroid ultrasound and orbital computed tomography. Germline V gene sequence: CDR1 SQVTM, CDR2 ANQGSEA. V was cut by 1 base and J by 2 bases, with 15 bases left in between. The CDR3 contains 16 residues. General observations from the study: Before onset, by a median of approximately 5.9 months, the model predicted ophthalmopathy.

This clonotype was counted at least ten times. Its antigen is unidentified. The TCR beta CDR3 regions underwent amplification using RNA transcripts as the source. The TCR CDR3 first-round RT-PCR relied on the HTBI primer set. TCRdb re-called the multiplex PCR reads through MiXCR, storing one row per CDR3 protein. Among nearly 600,000 distinct CDR3 sequences listed, around 14% were seen once. The chain is built from TRBV29-1 and TRBJ2-1; D perhaps matches TRBD2 (5 bases). The sample was blood. The sequence was collected from a woman between 25 and 40 years old with Graves' hyperthyroidism that later progressed to Graves' ophthalmopathy. Here the CDR3 DNA reads TGCAGCGTTGAAGGCTCCTCCAGCGGAGCCTACAATGAGCAGTTCTTC. Translation: CSVEGSSSGAYNEQFF.